This paragraph covers one TCR beta chain sequence. This sample is drawn from a study of T cell changes during pregnancy in multiple sclerosis. The table came from immunoSEQ multiplex PCR; TCRdb's copy has only in-frame clones and leaves some out. The repertoire holds under 55,000 clones, with roughly 93% as singletons. The germline V gene encodes CDR1 MGHDK and CDR2 SYGVNS. V lost 2 bases and J lost 4, with 11 bases in between. The CDR3 covers 14 residues. V and J are TRBV25-1 and TRBJ1-2; D perhaps matches TRBD1 (6 bases). What was sequenced was PBMCs (not recorded whether the cells were cultured). This receptor was identified in a female donor with multiple sclerosis, enrolled in a pregnancy study. CDR3 loop: CASSEGGQAYGYTF. CDR3 bases: TGTGCCAGCAGTGAAGGGGGGCAGGCCTATGGCTACACCTTC.